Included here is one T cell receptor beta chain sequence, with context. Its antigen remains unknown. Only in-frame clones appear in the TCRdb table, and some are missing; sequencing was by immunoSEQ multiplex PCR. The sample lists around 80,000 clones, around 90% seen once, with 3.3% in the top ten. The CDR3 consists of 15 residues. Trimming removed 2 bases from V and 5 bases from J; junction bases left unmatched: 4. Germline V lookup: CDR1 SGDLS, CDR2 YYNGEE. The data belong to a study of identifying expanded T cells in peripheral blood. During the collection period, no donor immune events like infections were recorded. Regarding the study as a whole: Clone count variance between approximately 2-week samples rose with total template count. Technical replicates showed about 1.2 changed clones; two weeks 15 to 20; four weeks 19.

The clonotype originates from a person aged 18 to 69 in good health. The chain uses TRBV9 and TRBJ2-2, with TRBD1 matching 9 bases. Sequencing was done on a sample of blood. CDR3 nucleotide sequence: TGTGCCAGCAGCGTTCTGGGACAGGGTACCGGGGAGCTGTTTTTT. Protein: CASSVLGQGTGELFF.